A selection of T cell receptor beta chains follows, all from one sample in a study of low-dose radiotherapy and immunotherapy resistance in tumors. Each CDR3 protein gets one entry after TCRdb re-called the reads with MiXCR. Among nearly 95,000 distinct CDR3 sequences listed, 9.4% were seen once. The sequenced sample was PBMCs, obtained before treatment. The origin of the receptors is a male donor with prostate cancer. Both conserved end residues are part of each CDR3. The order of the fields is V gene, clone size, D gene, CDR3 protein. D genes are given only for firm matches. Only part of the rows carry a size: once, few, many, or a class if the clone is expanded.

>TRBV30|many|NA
CATQGSGVYEQYF
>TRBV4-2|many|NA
CASSQEHGPQETQYF
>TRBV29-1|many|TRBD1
CSVEDSRTGGLYEQYF
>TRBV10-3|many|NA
CAISGIMNTEAFF
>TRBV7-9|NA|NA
CASSGSSGTWAEAFF
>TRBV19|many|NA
CASSMVVRHEQFF
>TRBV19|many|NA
CASSIGSGQIYEQYF
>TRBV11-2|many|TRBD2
CASSLEPSGSWFF
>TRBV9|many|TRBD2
CASSPQGGSLGEQFF
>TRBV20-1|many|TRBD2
CSARGLAGVVYEQFF
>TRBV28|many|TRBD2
CASKSTSGRDLSYEQYF
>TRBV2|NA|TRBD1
CASSKGQGTNEKLFF
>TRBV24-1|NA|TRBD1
CASSVGGQGLPYEQYF
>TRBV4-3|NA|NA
CASSQDPGMAYEQYF
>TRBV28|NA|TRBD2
CASSNIAGPSTDTQYF
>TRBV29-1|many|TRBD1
CSAEFGQGGGYGYTF
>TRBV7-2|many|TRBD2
CASTQLAGASSYNEQFF
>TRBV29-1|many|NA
CSGLIGGAKNIQYF
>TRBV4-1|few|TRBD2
CASSQVTGGGEQYF
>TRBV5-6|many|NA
CASSLSGSTYEQYF
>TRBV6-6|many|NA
CASSRVQGKNEKLFF
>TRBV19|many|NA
CASSINRVPNQPQHF
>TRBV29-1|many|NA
CSVEEGASGQPQHF
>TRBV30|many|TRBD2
CAWMPAGGSYNEQFF
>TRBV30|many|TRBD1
CAWSQTGEWHF
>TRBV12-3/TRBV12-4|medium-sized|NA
CASSLAPARAVF
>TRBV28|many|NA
CASSSAGLSYEQYF
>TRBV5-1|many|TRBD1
CASSGGQGPGELFF
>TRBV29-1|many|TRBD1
CSVTRQGSDEQFF
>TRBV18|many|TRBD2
CASSPTTSGRGETQYF
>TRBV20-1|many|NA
CSARALSAGSDEQYF
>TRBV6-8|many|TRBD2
CASSHRLAGVGETQYF
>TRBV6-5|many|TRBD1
CASSPRPGTGIYNEQFF
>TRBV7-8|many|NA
CASSSSRAGTTDTQYF
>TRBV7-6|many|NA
CASSLSSPGSMSGNTIYF
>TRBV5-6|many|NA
CASSPRVTYEQYF
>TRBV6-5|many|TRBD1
CASSYRQGNSPLHF
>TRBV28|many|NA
CASSPLGLAKNIQYF
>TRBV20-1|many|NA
CSLPPRRQNSGTDTQYF
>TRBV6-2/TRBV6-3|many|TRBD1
CASSLTGGGYTF
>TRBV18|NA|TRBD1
CASSETGNYGYTF
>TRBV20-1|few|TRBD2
CSARLLAGGPGERTDTQYF
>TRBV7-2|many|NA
CASRPGSETQYF
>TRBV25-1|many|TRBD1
CASSVGRGNTDTQYF
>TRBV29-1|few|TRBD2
CSAQGGTSASLSTDTQYF
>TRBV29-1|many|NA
CSVWGRSDSGANVLTF
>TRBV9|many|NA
CASSVGEISNQPQHF
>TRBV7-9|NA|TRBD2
CASSRGPGLEYYNEQFF
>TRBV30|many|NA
CAWSVGTVGRDIQYF